Given below is one T cell receptor (beta chain) in context. The sample comes from a study of blood T cell repertoires in COVID-19. Study-wide context: Samples representing acute and convalescent COVID-19 were sourced from the United States, Italy and Spain.

The repertoire was sequenced with immunoSEQ multiplex PCR; TCRdb's copy has only in-frame clones and lacks some. The sample contains approximately 390,000 clones, around 87% of which appear only once. Looked up from germline, CDR1 is SGHRS and CDR2 is YFSETQ. The trim removed 0 bases at V and 9 bases at J, leaving 10 bases unmatched. The CDR3 totals 17 residues. This clonotype originated in an older woman with COVID-19, enrolled during active disease. The sequenced sample consisted of peripheral blood. The gene calls are TRBV5-1 and TRBJ2-1; 12 nucleotides match TRBD2. DNA for the CDR3: TGCGCCAGCAGCTTGGGAGATCGGACTAGCGGGGTCGGTGAGCAGTTCTTC. Translation gives CASSLGDRTSGVGEQFF.